This TCR beta chain was documented in a study of CD8 T cells in Susac syndrome (dated by TCRdb to about 2019). Some background on the complete study: Repertoire sequencing was used to test whether CD8+ T cell activation and differentiation in Susac syndrome was antigen driven. CD8+ T cell repertoire clonality was compared between some 12 healthy donors, some 14 Susac syndrome patients and fewer than 19 multiple sclerosis patients. The paper's findings and limits, for the study overall: The study acknowledged that relatively few individuals were included in the TCR sequencing and HLA analysis.

RNA was extracted with the RNeasy kit and 0.5 to 1 ug was reverse transcribed using random hexamers. The immunoSEQ multiplex PCR assay, which covers 54 Vbeta and 13 Jbeta segments, was used to amplify TCR beta CDR3 regions. To correct PCR amplification bias, a synthetic template baseline was used for both primer optimization and computational correction. Per the source publication's procedure: Reads were assigned to V, D and J genes according to IMGT and analyzed in immunoSEQ Analyzer, with only productive sequences retained. Clonality was calculated as one minus the Shannon entropy normalized by log2 of the number of productive unique sequences. For each patient and control, public and private clones were evaluated within the 100 most prevalent clones. Clones were defined as Susac-specific if absent from the healthy and MS cohorts, from 1052 published viral clones and from other ImmuneACCESS disease sequences. The public reads were reprocessed in TCRdb via fastp at Q25 and MiXCR, keeping in-frame beta chains. Each record represents a unique CDR3 protein, reported with the most common genes and DNA among its rows. The V and J calls and clone size are TCRdb's, not the authors'. For this sample the table gives about 300,000 distinct CDR3 sequences, of which roughly 85% were detected only once. The ten largest clones take up 0.21% of the sample.

The CDR3, cysteine through phenylalanine, is 12 amino acids long. The retained sequence is limited to the CDR3, 36 bases, with the frame set at the first base. The germline V gene provides CDR1 SGHRS and CDR2 YFSETQ. V loses 2 bases, J loses 4 bases, and the germline ends lie 7 bases apart. Comment on this clonotype: It lacks a known antigen. It has no much larger one-base neighbor in the sample; base qualities were not kept.

Peripheral blood CD8+ and CD4+ T cells from healthy donors, Susac syndrome patients and multiple sclerosis patients were profiled using high-throughput TCR beta sequencing. Multiple sclerosis controls were treatment-naive patients with stable or active relapsing-remitting disease fulfilling revised McDonald criteria. Bulk CD8+ and CD4+ T cells were purified magnetically by negative isolation, whereas CD8+ TEMRA cells were enriched by FACS. Blood was drawn into EDTA tubes, processed within 24 hours, and PBMCs were isolated by density gradient centrifugation. PBMCs intended for TCR sequencing were frozen in liquid nitrogen and were later thawed in a 37 degrees C water bath. The sorted or isolated CD4+, CD8+ and CD8+ TEMRA cells reached a purity of at least 90%.

This TCR was sampled from a human donor with multiple sclerosis. Sequencing used CD8+ T cells from PBMCs. The chain is assembled from TRBV5-1 and TRBJ2-7; the D gene assignment is ambiguous. The nucleotide sequence reads as follows: TGCGCCAGCAGCTTATACGAGTACGAGCAGTACTTC. Its amino acids are CASSLYEYEQYF.